What follows are 31 T cell receptor beta chains derived from one specimen sequenced in a study of cytomegalovirus exposure and HLA in healthy donors. Profiled with immunoSEQ multiplex PCR; TCRdb holds only in-frame clones, not every one. The sample consists of 150,000 to 200,000 clones, about 89% of them appearing once. Sequencing input: PBMCs. Every receptor here comes from a man younger than 30 in good health and CMV-seropositive.

In this sample, this clone turned up a few times. The rearrangement joins TRBV27 to TRBJ2-7, with D tentatively TRBD1 (5 bases). Germline CDR1 reads MNHEY; CDR2 reads SMNVEV (reference sequence). Trimming took off 6 bases at V and 1 base at J, with 10 bases between the two ends. CDR3 length equals 13 residues. The CDR3: CASRTTASYEQYF. As DNA, the CDR3 is TGTGCCAGCAGGACGACAGCATCCTACGAGCAGTACTTC.

The chain combines TRBV28 with TRBJ1-1; TRBD1 is a possible D gene (5 bases). Per germline, CDR1 MDHEN and CDR2 SYDVKM. This CDR3 region has 15 residues. Trimming removed 3 bases at V and 0 bases at J, with 11 bases between. The CDR3 sequence: CASSLVDTLNTEAFF. The CDR3 DNA sequence: TGTGCCAGCAGTTTGGTGGACACTCTGAACACTGAAGCTTTCTTT.

In its sample, this clone was seen once. The chain uses TRBV2 and TRBJ2-3; TRBD1 matches at 8 bases. After removal of 6 bases from V and 11 bases from J, the junction contained 16 bases not matched to a gene. There are 15 residues in the CDR3. The germline V gene has CDR1 SNHLY and CDR2 FYNNEI. The CDR3 nucleotides are TGTGCCAGCAGGGCAGACAGGGGATCCCATGGTGGGCAGTATTTT. It encodes CASRADRGSHGGQYF.

V and J are TRBV4-3 and TRBJ2-7, with TRBD2 matching 10 bases. Germline lookup yields CDR1 LGHNA and CDR2 YSLEER. The CDR3 has 16 amino acids. With 0 bases clipped from V and 3 bases from J, the junction kept 5 bases outside the gene matches. In DNA, the CDR3 is TGCGCCAGCAGCCAAGAAGTAAGGACTAGCGGCTACGAGCAGTACTTC. Protein sequence: CASSQEVRTSGYEQYF.

Only one count was recorded for this clone. V and J are TRBV18 and TRBJ2-7, with TRBD1 matching 7 bases. Germline loops: CDR1 KGHSH, CDR2 LQKENI. V lost 3 bases and J lost 3; bases outside the gene matches: 2. The CDR3 length is 13 residues. The CDR3 DNA reads as TGTGCCAGCTCACCGGACAGGATCTACGAGCAGTACTTC. This translates into CASSPDRIYEQYF.

The chain combines TRBV20-1 with TRBJ2-1, with 8 bases lining up with TRBD2. CDR3 length equals 11 residues. Germline V CDR1 and CDR2: DFQATT, SNEGSKA (reference sequence). CDR3 sequence reads: CSREGHNEQFF. CDR3 bases: TGCAGCCGGGAGGGCCACAATGAGCAGTTCTTC.

The rearrangement links TRBV4-3 to TRBJ2-7; D is possibly TRBD1 (5 bases). The CDR3 loop spans 15 amino acids. The V and J ends lost 0 bases and 3 bases respectively, with 12 bases between them. The V gene's germline CDR1 is LGHNA and CDR2 YSLEER. DNA for the CDR3: TGCGCCAGCAGCCAAGAAGGGGCGTCAGACTACGAGCAGTACTTC. Its translation is CASSQEGASDYEQYF.

The chain employs TRBV27 and TRBJ2-1; 11 bases are shared with TRBD1. The CDR3 consists of 16 residues. Germline lookup yields CDR1 MNHEY and CDR2 SMNVEV (reference sequence). The V and J ends lost 6 bases and 8 bases, in that order; junction bases with no gene match: 12. CDR3 nucleotides: TGTGCCAGCAGCGGTGAGGGACAGGGGGATACGGATGAGCAGTTCTTC. The encoded protein is CASSGEGQGDTDEQFF.

The CDR3 region is CASSVSGLTYNEQFF. The CDR3, as DNA: TGTGCCAGCAGCGTGAGCGGGCTCACCTACAATGAGCAGTTCTTC. The chain couples TRBV7-8 to TRBJ2-1; D may be TRBD2 (6 bases). V shed 5 bases and J shed 2 bases, with 13 bases lying between them. This CDR3 comprises 15 residues. Germline CDR1 and CDR2: SGHVS and FQNEAQ.

This chain connects TRBV30 to TRBJ2-1; TRBD2 matches 7 bases. This CDR3 contains 13 residues. J was trimmed by 9 bases and V by 4 bases; bases with no gene match: 9. In germline, CDR1 is GTSNPN, CDR2 SVGIG (reference sequence). In DNA, the CDR3 is TGTGCCTGGACGGGCGGGGGTTGGGGTGAGCAGTTCTTC. Its translation: CAWTGGGWGEQFF.

This chain links TRBV6-1 with TRBJ2-2; no reliable D call. The CDR3 loop spans 13 amino acids. From germline, CDR1 is MNHNS and CDR2 SASEGT. V was cut by 1 base and J by 4 bases, with 4 bases left in between. This CDR3 is CASSEELTGELFF. The CDR3 bases are TGTGCCAGCAGTGAAGAGCTCACCGGGGAGCTGTTTTTT.

The J gene is TRBJ1-2, the V gene TRBV4-3; 10 bases are shared with TRBD1. The CDR3 covers 17 residues. Germline lookup yields CDR1 LGHNA and CDR2 YSLEER. J was trimmed by 4 bases and V by 4 bases; bases with no gene match: 12. The CDR3 loop is CASSPDPGGQGTYGYTF. In DNA form, the CDR3 reads TGCGCCAGCAGCCCCGACCCGGGGGGACAGGGGACCTATGGCTACACCTTC.

The chain links TRBV6-6 to TRBJ2-1; TRBD1 aligns across 8 bases. The CDR3 is made up of 14 amino acids. CDR1 is MNHNY, CDR2 SVGAGI, per germline (reference sequence). J was trimmed by 7 bases and V by 3 bases; bases with no gene match: 5. CDR3 nucleotides: TGTGCCAGCAGTTATTCCAGGGGGCTGAATGAGCAGTTCTTC. Its translation is CASSYSRGLNEQFF.

This clone was observed a few times. The V and J genes are TRBV4-3 and TRBJ1-2; no definite D call. Germline values: CDR1 LGHNA, CDR2 YSLEER. With 1 base removed from V and 6 bases from J, the gap between germline ends came to 9 bases. The CDR3 runs to 13 residues. The CDR3 sequence: CASSQGSSDGYTF. The CDR3 DNA reads TGCGCCAGCAGCCAAGGGTCGTCAGATGGCTACACCTTC.

V usage is TRBV15 and J usage is TRBJ2-7; no definite D call. Germline loops: CDR1 LNHNV, CDR2 YYDKDF (reference sequence). The CDR3 runs to 13 residues. The V end was cut by 4 bases, the J end by 2 bases, with 9 bases between. The chain's CDR3 is CATSTYRAYEQYF. Here the CDR3 DNA reads TGTGCCACCAGCACTTACAGAGCCTACGAGCAGTACTTC.

In its sample, this clone was seen a few times. In DNA form, the CDR3 reads TGTGCCAGCAGGGGACTGGGACAGTACTTC. Amino acid sequence: CASRGLGQYF. The chain joins TRBV2 to TRBJ2-7; D is possibly TRBD2 (6 bases). Germline V CDR1 and CDR2: SNHLY, FYNNEI. V was shortened by 6 bases and J by 10 bases, with 10 bases between the two germline ends. The CDR3 has 10 residues.

Written as DNA, the CDR3 is TGTGCCAGCAGCTTAGATCAGCGGGGGGGGACAACCGGGGAGCTGTTTTTT. It yields the protein CASSLDQRGGTTGELFF. This chain connects TRBV7-2 to TRBJ2-2; 10 bases line up with TRBD2. The V gene's germline CDR1 is SGHTA and CDR2 FQGNSA. With V trimmed by 1 base and J by 5 bases, 7 bases remained unmatched. CDR3 length equals 17 residues.

The CDR3 DNA sequence: TGTGCCAGCAGCGTTAGCGGGGGGGCTCATACGCAGTATTTT. This codes for CASSVSGGAHTQYF. The chain couples TRBV9 to TRBJ2-3; 11 positions match TRBD2. V trimming: 2 bases; J trimming: 7 bases; junction bases outside the gene matches: 3. This CDR3 has 14 amino acids. Germline V CDR1 and CDR2: SGDLS, YYNGEE.

The chain has TRBV18 and TRBJ1-2, with D maybe TRBD1 (5 bases). In germline, CDR1 is KGHSH, CDR2 LQKENI. The CDR3 spans 12 residues. V shed 6 bases and J shed 8 bases, with 13 bases lying between them. CDR3 in DNA: TGTGCCAGCTCCCTCGCAGGGAACGGCTACACCTTC. Protein: CASSLAGNGYTF.

V is TRBV7-9 and J is TRBJ2-7; D unresolved. The CDR3 runs 12 residues. Germline V gene lookup returns CDR1 SEHNR and CDR2 FQNEAQ (reference sequence). With 5 bases removed from V and 7 bases from J, the gap between germline ends came to 12 bases. CDR3 sequence (DNA): TGTGCCAGCAGCCCTAATTTTGATGAGCAGTACTTC. Its translation: CASSPNFDEQYF.

The V call is TRBV7-2, the J call TRBJ2-7; D may be TRBD2 (5 bases). This CDR3 has 15 amino acids. Germline assignment: CDR1 SGHTA and CDR2 FQGNSA. Deletions cut 1 base from V and 4 bases from J, with 14 bases between. The CDR3 loop is CASSLGLASPYEQYF. In nucleotides, the CDR3 is TGTGCCAGCAGCTTAGGATTAGCGTCACCTTACGAGCAGTACTTC.

The chain joins TRBV30 to TRBJ1-2; 7 bases match TRBD1. Germline CDR1 and CDR2: GTSNPN and SVGIG (reference sequence). This CDR3 has 15 amino acids. J was trimmed by 0 bases and V by 1 base; bases with no gene match: 5. The CDR3 nucleotides read TGTGCCTGGAGTGACGGGACAGCTTCTAACTATGGCTACACCTTC. It encodes CAWSDGTASNYGYTF.

This clone was recorded only once. V and J are TRBV9 and TRBJ2-7, with TRBD1 matching over 8 bases. Germline assignment: CDR1 SGDLS and CDR2 YYNGEE. V shed 0 bases and J 0 bases; nucleotides not matched to a gene: 2. CDR3 length equals 15 residues. CDR3 in amino acids: CASSVETGASYEQYF. Here the CDR3 DNA reads TGTGCCAGCAGCGTAGAGACAGGGGCCTCCTACGAGCAGTACTTC.

This clone was picked up one time. The CDR3 sequence is CASSEWYGRTVYEQYF. DNA of the CDR3: TGTGCCAGCAGTGAATGGTATGGGAGAACCGTTTACGAGCAGTACTTC. V usage is TRBV25-1 and J usage is TRBJ2-7, with D possibly TRBD2 on 5 matching bases. Germline V lookup: CDR1 MGHDK, CDR2 SYGVNS. Trimming removed 1 base from V and 4 bases from J, with 17 bases in between. CDR3 length: 16 residues.

This chain's CDR3 is CASSLSRGSKGYTF. The CDR3 DNA reads as TGTGCCAGCAGTTTGTCCCGGGGATCGAAGGGCTACACCTTC. The chain joins TRBV27 to TRBJ1-2; D unclear. Trimming removed 3 bases from V and 8 bases from J, with 16 bases in between. Germline-derived CDR1 and CDR2 are MNHEY and SMNVEV (reference sequence). This CDR3 has 14 residues.

The chain links TRBV4-2 to TRBJ1-4; D call uncertain. V lost 0 bases, J lost 8 bases, and 7 bases lay in between. The CDR3 is 13 residues long. Per the germline V gene, CDR1 is LGHNA and CDR2 is YNFKEQ. The DNA of the CDR3 is TGTGCCAGCAGCCAAGATTACGGGGAAAAACTGTTTTTT. It yields the protein CASSQDYGEKLFF.

This clone was detected only once. V and J are TRBV30 and TRBJ1-1; the D is unclear. Between the trimmed V and J ends, which lost 2 bases and 7 bases, there was a span of 17 bases. Per germline, CDR1 GTSNPN and CDR2 SVGIG (reference sequence). This CDR3 has 14 amino acids. DNA for the CDR3: TGTGCCTGGAGTAAATGGATCGGGGTGGGTGAAGCTTTCTTT. Translated: CAWSKWIGVGEAFF. The full variable domain, rest sourced from reference TRBV30 and TRBJ1-1, is SQTIHQWPATLVQPVGSPLSLECTVEGTSNPNLYWYRQAAGRGLQLLFYSVGIGQISSEVPQNLSASRPQDRQFILSSKKLLLSDSGFYLCAWSKWIGVGEAFFGQGTRLTVV.

The V and J genes are TRBV7-9 and TRBJ1-3; D is ambiguous. This CDR3 is 14 amino acids long. Germline V gene sequence: CDR1 SEHNR, CDR2 FQNEAQ (reference sequence). Trimming left V 5 bases short and J 2 bases short, with 10 bases between. The CDR3 region is CASSGLPAGNTIYF. The CDR3 coding sequence is TGTGCCAGCAGCGGACTACCAGCTGGAAACACCATATATTTT.

The J gene is TRBJ2-2, the V gene TRBV11-3; 7 bases map to TRBD1. This CDR3 contains 14 residues. CDR1 and CDR2 from the germline V gene are SGHNT and YENEEA. J was trimmed by 2 bases and V by 6 bases; bases with no gene match: 3. CDR3 nucleotides: TGTGCCAGCAGTGGGACAGACAACACCGGGGAGCTGTTTTTT. Encoded protein: CASSGTDNTGELFF. Complete variable domain (other parts from reference TRBV11-3 and TRBJ2-2): EAGVVQSPRYKIIEKKQPVAFWCNPISGHNTLYWYLQNLGQGPELLIRYENEEAVDDSQLPKDRFSAERLKGVDSTLKIQPAELGDSAVYLCASSGTDNTGELFFGEGSRLTVL.

The rearrangement joins TRBV29-1 to TRBJ2-7, with 11 positions matching TRBD2. Germline V lookup: CDR1 SQVTM, CDR2 ANQGSEA. CDR3 length: 16 residues. V dropped 4 bases and J dropped 0; count of bases not matched to a gene: 8. Written as DNA, the CDR3 is TGCAGCGTTGTCGCGGTAGGGACTAGCGGCTCCTACGAGCAGTACTTC. Its translation is CSVVAVGTSGSYEQYF.

This clone was counted between two and nine times. V gene TRBV2 combines with J gene TRBJ1-4, with 8 bases identical to TRBD1. V shed 10 bases, J shed 7 bases, and the junction held 5 bases outside the gene matches. Germline CDR1 SNHLY, CDR2 FYNNEI. CDR3 length: 12 residues. The CDR3 nucleotides read TGTGCCACCCAGGGGGCGGGTGAAAAACTGTTTTTT. This codes for CATQGAGEKLFF.